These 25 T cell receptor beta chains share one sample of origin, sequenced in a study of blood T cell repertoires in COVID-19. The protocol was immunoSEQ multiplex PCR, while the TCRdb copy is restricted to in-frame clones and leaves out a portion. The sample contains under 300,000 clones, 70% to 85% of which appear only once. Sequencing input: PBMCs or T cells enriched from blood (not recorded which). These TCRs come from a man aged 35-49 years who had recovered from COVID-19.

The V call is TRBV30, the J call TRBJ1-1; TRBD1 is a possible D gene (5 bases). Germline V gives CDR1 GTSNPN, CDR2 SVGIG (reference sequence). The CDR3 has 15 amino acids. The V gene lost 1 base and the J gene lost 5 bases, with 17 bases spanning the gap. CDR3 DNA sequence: TGTGCCTGGAGTGGGATGTGGGGCGAGAGGACTGAAGCTTTCTTT. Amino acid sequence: CAWSGMWGERTEAFF.

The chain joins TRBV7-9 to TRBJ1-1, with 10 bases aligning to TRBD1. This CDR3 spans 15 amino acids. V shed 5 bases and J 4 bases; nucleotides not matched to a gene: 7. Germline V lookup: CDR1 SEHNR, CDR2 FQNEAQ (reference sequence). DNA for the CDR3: TGTGCCAGCAGCGGCAGACAGGGGGCCAGCACTGAAGCTTTCTTT. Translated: CASSGRQGASTEAFF.

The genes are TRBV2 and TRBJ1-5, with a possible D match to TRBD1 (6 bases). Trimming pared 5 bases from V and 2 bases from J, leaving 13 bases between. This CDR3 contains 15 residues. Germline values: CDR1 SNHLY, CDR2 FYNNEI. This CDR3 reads CASSKQGGGNQPQHF. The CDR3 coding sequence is TGTGCCAGCAGTAAACAGGGTGGAGGCAATCAGCCCCAGCATTTT.

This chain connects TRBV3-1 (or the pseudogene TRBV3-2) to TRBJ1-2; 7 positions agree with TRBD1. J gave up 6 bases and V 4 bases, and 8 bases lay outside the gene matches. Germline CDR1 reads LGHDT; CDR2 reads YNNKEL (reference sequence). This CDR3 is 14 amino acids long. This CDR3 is CASSRETGRNGYTF. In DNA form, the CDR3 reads TGTGCCAGCAGCCGAGAGACAGGGAGGAATGGCTACACCTTC.

The CDR3: CASSPRTGLKNTEAFF. CDR3 in DNA: TGTGCCAGCAGCCCGCGGACAGGGTTAAAGAACACTGAAGCTTTCTTT. The rearrangement uses TRBV7-3 and TRBJ1-1; 8 bases are shared with TRBD1. This CDR3 has 16 amino acids. V trimming: 5 bases; J trimming: 1 base; junction bases outside the gene matches: 9. Germline V gene lookup returns CDR1 SGHTA and CDR2 FQGTGA. Variable domain in full (rest from reference TRBV7-3 and TRBJ1-1): GAGVSQTPSNKVTEKGKYVELRCDPISGHTALYWYRQSLGQGPEFLIYFQGTGAADDSGLPNDRFFAVRPEGSVSTLKIQRTERGDSAVYLCASSPRTGLKNTEAFFGQGTRLTVV.

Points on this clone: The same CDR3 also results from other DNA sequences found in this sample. CDR3 residues: CASSLGSRGYDTQYF. CDR3 sequence (DNA): TGCGCCAGCAGCTTGGGTTCGCGGGGTTACGATACGCAGTATTTT. The chain combines TRBV5-1 with TRBJ2-3; tentatively, D is TRBD2 (6 bases). This CDR3 contains 15 residues. The V gene's germline CDR1 is SGHRS and CDR2 YFSETQ. The germline V and J ends were trimmed by 0 bases and 6 bases, with 14 bases remaining between them.

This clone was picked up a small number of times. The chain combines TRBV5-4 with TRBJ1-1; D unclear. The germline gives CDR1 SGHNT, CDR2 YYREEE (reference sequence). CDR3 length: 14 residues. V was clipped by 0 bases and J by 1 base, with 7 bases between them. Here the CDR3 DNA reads TGTGCCAGCAGCTTGGCATACACGAACACTGAAGCTTTCTTT. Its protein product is CASSLAYTNTEAFF.

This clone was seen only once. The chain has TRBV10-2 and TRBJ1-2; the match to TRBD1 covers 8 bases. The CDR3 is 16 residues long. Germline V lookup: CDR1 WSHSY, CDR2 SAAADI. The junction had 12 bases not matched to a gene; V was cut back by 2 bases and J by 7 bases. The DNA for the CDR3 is TGCGCCAGCAGTGAGCCGGATCGACAGGGGAGACTTGGCTACACCTTC. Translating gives CASSEPDRQGRLGYTF.

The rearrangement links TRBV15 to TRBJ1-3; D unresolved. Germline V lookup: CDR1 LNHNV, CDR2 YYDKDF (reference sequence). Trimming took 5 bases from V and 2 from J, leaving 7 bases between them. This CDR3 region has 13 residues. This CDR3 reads CATSWAAGNTIYF. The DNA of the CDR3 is TGTGCCACCAGCTGGGCCGCTGGAAACACCATATATTTT.

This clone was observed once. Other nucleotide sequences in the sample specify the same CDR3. The CDR3 loop is CASETGGAIDEQFF. In nucleotides, the CDR3 is TGTGCCAGTGAAACAGGGGGCGCGATTGATGAGCAGTTCTTC. The chain is built from TRBV28 and TRBJ2-1, with 9 bases that match TRBD1. Germline lookup yields CDR1 MDHEN and CDR2 SYDVKM. V was pared by 9 bases and J by 8 bases, with 11 bases of the junction left unmatched. The CDR3 runs to 14 residues.

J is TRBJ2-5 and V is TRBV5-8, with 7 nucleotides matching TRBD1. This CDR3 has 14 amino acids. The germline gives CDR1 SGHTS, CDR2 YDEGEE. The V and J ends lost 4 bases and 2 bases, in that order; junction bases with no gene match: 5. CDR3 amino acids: CASSRGTAQETQYF. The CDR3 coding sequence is TGTGCCAGCAGCCGTGGGACAGCTCAAGAGACCCAGTACTTC.

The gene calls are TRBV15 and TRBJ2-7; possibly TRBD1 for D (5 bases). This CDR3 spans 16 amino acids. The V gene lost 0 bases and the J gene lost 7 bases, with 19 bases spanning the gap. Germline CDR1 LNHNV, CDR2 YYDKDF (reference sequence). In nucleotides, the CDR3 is TGTGCCACCAGCAGAGATGTAGGCAGGGTTTCGGAAGAGCAGTACTTC. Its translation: CATSRDVGRVSEEQYF.

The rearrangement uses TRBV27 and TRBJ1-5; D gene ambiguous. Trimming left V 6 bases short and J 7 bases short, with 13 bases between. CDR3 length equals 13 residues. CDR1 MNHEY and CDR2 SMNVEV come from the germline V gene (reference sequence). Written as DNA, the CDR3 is TGTGCCAGCAGGCAGGATTATTACCAGCCCCAGCATTTT. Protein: CASRQDYYQPQHF.

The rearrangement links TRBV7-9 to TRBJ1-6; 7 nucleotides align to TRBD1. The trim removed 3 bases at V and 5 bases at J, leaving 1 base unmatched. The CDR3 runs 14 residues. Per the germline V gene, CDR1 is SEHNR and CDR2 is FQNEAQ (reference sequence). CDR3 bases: TGTGCCAGCAGCTTGGGACAGCATAATTCACCCCTCCACTTT. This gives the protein CASSLGQHNSPLHF.

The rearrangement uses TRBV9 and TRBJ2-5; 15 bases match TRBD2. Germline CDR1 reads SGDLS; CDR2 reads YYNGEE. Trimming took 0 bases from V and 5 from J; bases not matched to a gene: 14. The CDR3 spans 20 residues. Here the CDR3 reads CASSVERTSGRGYPVETQYF. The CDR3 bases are TGTGCCAGCAGCGTAGAGCGGACTAGCGGGAGGGGCTACCCAGTGGAGACCCAGTACTTC.

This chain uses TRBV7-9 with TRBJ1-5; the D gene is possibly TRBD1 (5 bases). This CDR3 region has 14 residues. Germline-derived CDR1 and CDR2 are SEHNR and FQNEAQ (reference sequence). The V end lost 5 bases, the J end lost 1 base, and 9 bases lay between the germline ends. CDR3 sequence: CASSRGGSNQPQHF. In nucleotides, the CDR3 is TGTGCCAGCAGCAGGGGAGGAAGCAATCAGCCCCAGCATTTT.

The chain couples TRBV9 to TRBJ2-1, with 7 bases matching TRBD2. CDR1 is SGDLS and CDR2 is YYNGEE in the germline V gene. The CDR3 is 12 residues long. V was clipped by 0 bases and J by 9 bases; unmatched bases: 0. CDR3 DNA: TGTGCCAGCAGCGTAGTAGCGGGTGAGCAGTTCTTC. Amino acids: CASSVVAGEQFF.

CDR3 residues: CASSVMGNNEQFF. The CDR3 coding sequence is TGTGCCAGCAGCGTCATGGGCAACAATGAGCAGTTCTTC. The chain carries TRBV5-6 and TRBJ2-1, with no clear D. The CDR3 sequence is 13 residues long. The germline V and J ends were trimmed by 4 bases and 5 bases, with 10 bases remaining between them. Looked up from germline, CDR1 is SGHDT and CDR2 is YYEEEE.

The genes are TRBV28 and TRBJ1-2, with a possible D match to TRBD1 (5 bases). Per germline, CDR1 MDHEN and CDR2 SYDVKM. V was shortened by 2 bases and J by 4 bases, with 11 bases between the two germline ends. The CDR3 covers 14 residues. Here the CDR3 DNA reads TGTGCCAGCAGTTTAGGGGGGGGACTCTATGGCTACACCTTC. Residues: CASSLGGGLYGYTF.

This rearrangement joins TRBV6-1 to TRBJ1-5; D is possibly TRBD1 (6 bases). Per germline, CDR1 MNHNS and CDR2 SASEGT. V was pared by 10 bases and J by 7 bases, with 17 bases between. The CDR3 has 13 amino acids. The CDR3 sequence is CATRGGAGQPQHF. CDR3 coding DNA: TGTGCCACTCGGGGGGGCGCGGGGCAGCCCCAGCATTTT.

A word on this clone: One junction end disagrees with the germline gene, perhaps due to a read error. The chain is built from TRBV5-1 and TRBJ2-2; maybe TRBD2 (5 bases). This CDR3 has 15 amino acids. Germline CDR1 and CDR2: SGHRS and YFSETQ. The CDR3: CASSLVTGNAGELFF. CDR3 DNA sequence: TGCGCCAGCAGCTTGGTGACGGGGAACGCCGGGGAGCTGTTTTTT.

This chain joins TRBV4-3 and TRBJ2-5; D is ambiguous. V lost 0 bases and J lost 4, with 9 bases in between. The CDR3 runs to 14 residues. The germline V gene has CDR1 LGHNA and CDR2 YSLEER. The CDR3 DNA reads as TGCGCCAGCAGCCAAGATAGAGGAACAGAGACCCAGTACTTC. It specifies CASSQDRGTETQYF.

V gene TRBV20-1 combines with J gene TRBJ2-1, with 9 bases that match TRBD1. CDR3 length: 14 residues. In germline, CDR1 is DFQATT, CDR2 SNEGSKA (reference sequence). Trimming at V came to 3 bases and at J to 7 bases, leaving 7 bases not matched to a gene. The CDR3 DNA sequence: TGCAGTGCTAGTAAGGGACAGGGAATGAATGAGCAGTTCTTC. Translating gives CSASKGQGMNEQFF.

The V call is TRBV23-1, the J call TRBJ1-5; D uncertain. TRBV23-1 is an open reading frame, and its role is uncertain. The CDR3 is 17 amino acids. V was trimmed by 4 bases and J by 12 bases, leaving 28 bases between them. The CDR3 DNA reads TGCGCCAGCAGTCCCACCGTAACCCGAAGTTCGGCGGAACTCCAGCATTTT. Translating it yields CASSPTVTRSSAELQHF.

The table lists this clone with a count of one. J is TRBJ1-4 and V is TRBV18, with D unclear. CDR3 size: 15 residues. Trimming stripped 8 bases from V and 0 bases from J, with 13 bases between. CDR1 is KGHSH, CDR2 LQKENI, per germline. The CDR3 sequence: CASRNGIATNEKLFF. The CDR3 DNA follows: TGTGCCAGCCGTAACGGGATTGCAACTAATGAAAAACTGTTTTTT.